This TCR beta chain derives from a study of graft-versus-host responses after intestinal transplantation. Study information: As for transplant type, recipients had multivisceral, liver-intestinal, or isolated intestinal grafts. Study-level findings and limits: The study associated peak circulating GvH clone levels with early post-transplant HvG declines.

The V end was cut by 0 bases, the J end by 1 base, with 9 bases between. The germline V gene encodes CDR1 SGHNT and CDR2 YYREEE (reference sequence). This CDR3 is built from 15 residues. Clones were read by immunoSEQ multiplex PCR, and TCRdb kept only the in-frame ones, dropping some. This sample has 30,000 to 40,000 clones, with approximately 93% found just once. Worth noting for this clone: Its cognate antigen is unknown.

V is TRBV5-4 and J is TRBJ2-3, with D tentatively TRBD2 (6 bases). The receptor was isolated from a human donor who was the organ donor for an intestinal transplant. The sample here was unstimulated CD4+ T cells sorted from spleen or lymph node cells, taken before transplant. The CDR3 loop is CASSLGTTRTDTQYF. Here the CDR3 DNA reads TGTGCCAGCAGCTTGGGGACTACCCGCACAGATACGCAGTATTTT.